The text below deals with one TCR beta chain. Its cognate antigen is unknown. This entry comes from a study of OX40 agonist ivuxolimab in advanced cancers. Germline V lookup: CDR1 MNHNS, CDR2 SASEGT. The length of the CDR3 is 14 residues. With 2 bases removed from V and 10 bases from J, the gap between germline ends came to 15 bases. Study findings and constraints: Antigens targeted by the expanded peripheral T cells were not determined. Relative to CD4+ cells, CD8+ T cells on average had more expanded clones.

The table came from immunoSEQ multiplex PCR; TCRdb's copy has only in-frame clones and leaves some out. The sample yields 90,000 to 100,000 clones, around 85% seen once. Blood got drawn at baseline, again on cycle 4 day 1, and then on cycle 7 day 1. The sequencing here drew on CD4+ or CD8+ T cells sorted from blood, taken in a trial of the OX40 agonist ivuxolimab. This sequence was found in an adult with an advanced solid tumor such as melanoma, head and neck, liver or kidney cancer. V and J are TRBV6-1 and TRBJ1-5; D ambiguous. This chain's CDR3 is CASSEFPGIEPQHF. Written as DNA, the CDR3 is TGTGCCAGCAGTGAATTCCCGGGGATCGAACCCCAGCATTTT.